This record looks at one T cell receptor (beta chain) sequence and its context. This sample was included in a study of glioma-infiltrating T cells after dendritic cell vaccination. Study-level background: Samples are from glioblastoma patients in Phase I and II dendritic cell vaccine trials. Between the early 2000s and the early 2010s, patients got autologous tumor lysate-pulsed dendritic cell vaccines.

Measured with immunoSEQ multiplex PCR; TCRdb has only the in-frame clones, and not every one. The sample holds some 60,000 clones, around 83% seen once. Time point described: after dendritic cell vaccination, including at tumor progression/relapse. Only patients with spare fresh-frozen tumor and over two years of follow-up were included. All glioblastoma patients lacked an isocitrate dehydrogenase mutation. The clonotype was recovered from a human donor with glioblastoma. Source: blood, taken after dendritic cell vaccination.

The CDR3 DNA reads as TGTGCCAGCAGCCGGTCCACGACTAGCGGTTCCTACGAGCAGTACTTC. It translates to CASSRSTTSGSYEQYF. The chain carries TRBV4-2 and TRBJ2-7; 9 bases fit TRBD2. The CDR3 has 16 residues. The V and J ends lost 4 bases and 1 base, in that order; junction bases with no gene match: 8. The germline V gene has CDR1 LGHNA and CDR2 YNFKEQ.